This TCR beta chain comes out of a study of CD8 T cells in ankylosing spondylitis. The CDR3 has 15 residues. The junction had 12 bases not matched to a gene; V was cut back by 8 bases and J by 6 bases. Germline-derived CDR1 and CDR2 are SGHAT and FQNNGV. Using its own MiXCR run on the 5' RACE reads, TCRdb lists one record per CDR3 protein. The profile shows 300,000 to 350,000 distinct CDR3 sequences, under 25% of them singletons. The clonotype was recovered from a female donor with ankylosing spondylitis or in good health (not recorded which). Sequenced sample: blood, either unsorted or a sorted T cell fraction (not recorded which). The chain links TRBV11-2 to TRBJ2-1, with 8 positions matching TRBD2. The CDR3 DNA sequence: TGTGCCAGCGTACTTACCCAGCGGGAGTGCAATGAGCAGTTCTTC. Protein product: CASVLTQRECNEQFF.